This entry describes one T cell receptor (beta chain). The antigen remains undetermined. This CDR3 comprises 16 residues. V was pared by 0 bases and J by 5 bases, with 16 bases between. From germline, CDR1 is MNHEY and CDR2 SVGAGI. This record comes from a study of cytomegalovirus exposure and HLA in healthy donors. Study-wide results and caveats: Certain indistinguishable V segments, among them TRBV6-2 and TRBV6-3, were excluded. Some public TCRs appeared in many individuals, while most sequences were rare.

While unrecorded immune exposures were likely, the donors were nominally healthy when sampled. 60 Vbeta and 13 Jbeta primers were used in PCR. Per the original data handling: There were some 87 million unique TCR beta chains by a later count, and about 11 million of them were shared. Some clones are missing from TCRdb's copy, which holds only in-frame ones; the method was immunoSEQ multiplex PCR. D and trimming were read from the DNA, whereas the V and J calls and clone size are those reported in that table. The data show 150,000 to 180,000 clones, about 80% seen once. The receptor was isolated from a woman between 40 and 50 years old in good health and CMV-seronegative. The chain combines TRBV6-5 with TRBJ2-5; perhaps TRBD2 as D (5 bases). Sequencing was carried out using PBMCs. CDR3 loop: CASSYSTMRAQETQYF. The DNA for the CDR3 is TGTGCCAGCAGTTACTCGACTATGAGGGCCCAGGAGACCCAGTACTTC.